This paragraph reports one TCR beta chain. The junction does not match germline at one end; this may be a read error. Time point reported: persistent/refractory GD, antithyroid drugs over 5 years with positive TRAb. After RNA was extracted from PBMCs, the TCR library was made from it. As collected, the peripheral blood samples measured roughly 10 milliliters each and went into EDTA tubes. The CDR3 loop spans 15 amino acids. Germline CDR1 and CDR2: MDHEN and SYDVKM. This sample is part of a study of regulatory T cells in long-lasting Graves disease. TCR beta libraries were built with iRepertoire HTBI primers and Arm-PCR of CDR3 regions. TCRdb re-called the multiplex PCR reads through MiXCR, storing one row per CDR3 protein. The profile shows about 470,000 distinct CDR3 sequences, roughly 21% of them singletons.

This receptor was obtained from a female donor with Graves disease. This chain connects TRBV28 to TRBJ1-1; 7 bases line up with TRBD1. Sample: peripheral blood mononuclear cells (PBMCs), taken when the disease was refractory, from a patient treated with antithyroid drugs. Here the CDR3 DNA reads TGTGCCAGCAGCCCGGGTGGGACAGCGGACACTGAAGCCTTCTTT. Protein: CASSPGGTADTEAFF.